This note documents a single T cell receptor (beta chain) sequence. The junction differs from germline at one of its ends, possibly a read error. The record originates from a study of identical twins. Each CDR3 protein is one row after TCRdb ran MiXCR on the 5' RACE reads. The sample comprises just under 650,000 distinct CDR3 sequences, about 7% of which are singletons, and around 1.6% rests with the top ten. A further study also used this sample, focusing on yellow fever vaccine responses in identical twins.

The TCR originated in a woman aged 18 to 35 in good health. Sequencing used PBMCs.

In nucleotides, the CDR3 is TGTGCCACCAGCAGAGATGATGGACTAGCGGGAAGAACGAGCACAAATACGCAGTATTTT. It is translated as CATSRDDGLAGRTSTNTQYF. The chain is built from TRBV15 and TRBJ2-3; TRBD2 agrees at 12 bases. Germline CDR1 LNHNV, CDR2 YYDKDF (reference sequence). The CDR3 has 20 residues.